The 31 T cell receptor beta chains listed next were all sequenced from one sample in a study of Ad26.COV2.S vaccination and SARS-CoV-2 variants. Profiling relied on immunoSEQ multiplex PCR, and the TCRdb table lists in-frame clones only, not all of them. The top ten clones hold roughly 17% of a sample with about 98,000 clones, about three quarters of them seen once. Material: peripheral blood, obtained after recovery from COVID-19. Every receptor here comes from a human donor who had recovered from COVID-19.

This clone came up a few times. This rearrangement joins TRBV5-5 to TRBJ2-7; D unclear. The V and J ends lost 0 bases and 3 bases respectively, with 4 bases between them. This CDR3 is 12 amino acids long. The germline V gene encodes CDR1 SGHKS and CDR2 YYEKEE (reference sequence). The CDR3 nucleotides are TGTGCCAGCAGCTTGGTGGGCTACGAGCAGTACTTC. It encodes CASSLVGYEQYF.

The V gene is TRBV5-1, the J gene TRBJ2-5; perhaps D is TRBD1 or TRBD2 (5 bases each). With 0 bases removed from V and 5 bases from J, the gap between germline ends came to 8 bases. This CDR3 has 13 amino acids. CDR1 is SGHRS and CDR2 is YFSETQ in the germline V gene. CDR3 DNA: TGCGCCAGCAGCTTGGCTGGGGGTGAGACCCAGTACTTC. This gives the protein CASSLAGGETQYF.

The V gene is TRBV27, the J gene TRBJ2-7; D is perhaps TRBD1 (6 bases). The germline V and J ends were trimmed by 2 bases and 3 bases, with 14 bases remaining between them. The CDR3 is 15 amino acids. Germline CDR1 is MNHEY and CDR2 is SMNVEV (reference sequence). In nucleotides, the CDR3 is TGTGCCAGCAGTTTAAGCAAAACAGGGTTCTACGAGCAGTACTTC. Its protein is CASSLSKTGFYEQYF.

The table lists this clone with a few counts. The rearrangement uses TRBV6-6 and TRBJ2-1; D might be TRBD1 (5 bases). The length of the CDR3 is 14 residues. V lost 0 bases to trimming and J lost 4 bases, with 7 bases between them. CDR1 and CDR2 from the germline V gene are MNHNY and SVGAGI (reference sequence). CDR3 region: CASSYSDSYNEQFF. The CDR3 DNA is TGTGCCAGCAGTTACTCCGACAGTTACAATGAGCAGTTCTTC.

This chain links TRBV6-5 with TRBJ1-2; D is unclear. The CDR3 runs to 13 residues. V lost 5 bases, J lost 1 base, and 8 bases lay in between. Looked up from germline, CDR1 is MNHEY and CDR2 is SVGAGI. In DNA form, the CDR3 reads TGTGCCAGCAGTCTCGGGCTTAACTATGGCTACACCTTC. This encodes CASSLGLNYGYTF.

This clone showed up just a few times. Other DNA sequences in the same sample also yield this CDR3. The V and J genes are TRBV3-1 (or the pseudogene TRBV3-2) and TRBJ1-4, with D possibly being TRBD1 (5 bases). Germline values: CDR1 LGHDT, CDR2 YNNKEL (reference sequence). V was cut by 0 bases and J by 0 bases, with 8 bases left in between. The CDR3 is 16 residues long. CDR3 sequence (DNA): TGTGCCAGCAGCCAAGAAAGCAGGGCAACTAATGAAAAACTGTTTTTT. It specifies CASSQESRATNEKLFF.

This chain joins TRBV29-1 and TRBJ2-4; D perhaps matches TRBD1 (6 bases). V dropped 6 bases and J dropped 10 bases, with 16 bases sitting between them. CDR1 is SQVTM and CDR2 is ANQGSEA in the germline V gene. The CDR3 contains 12 residues. CDR3 amino acids: CSVVSDSHIQYF. The CDR3 DNA reads TGCAGCGTCGTTTCGGACAGTCATATTCAGTACTTC.

This chain joins TRBV6-2 or TRBV6-3 and TRBJ2-7; D remains ambiguous. Trimming removed 4 bases at V and 3 bases at J, with 10 bases between. This CDR3 is built from 13 residues. Germline V gene data show CDR1 as MNHEY and CDR2 as SVGEGT. The CDR3 DNA reads TGTGCCAGCAGTTTCGGACGGATCTACGAGCAGTACTTC. It encodes CASSFGRIYEQYF.

The chain uses TRBV21-1 and TRBJ1-6; the table's D call, TRBD1, was not checked against the DNA. TRBV21-1 is tagged as a pseudogene. This CDR3 has 15 amino acids. In DNA form, the CDR3 reads TGTGCCAGCAGCCGACGGACAGGGCATAATTCACCCCTCCACTTT. Protein: CASSRRTGHNSPLHF.

This chain links TRBV6-6 with TRBJ1-1, with D possibly TRBD1 on 5 matching bases. The CDR3 loop spans 15 amino acids. Germline-derived CDR1 and CDR2 are MNHNY and SVGAGI (reference sequence). Trimming left V 4 bases short and J 0 bases short, with 12 bases between. CDR3 DNA sequence: TGTGCCAGCAGTTCTTTGGGGCGGATGAACACTGAAGCTTTCTTT. Its protein product is CASSSLGRMNTEAFF.

This chain links TRBV30 with TRBJ1-2; TRBD1 matches at 7 bases. Germline assignment: CDR1 GTSNPN and CDR2 SVGIG (reference sequence). The CDR3 is made up of 14 amino acids. Trimming cost V 5 bases and J 4 bases; bases outside gene matches: 10. CDR3 sequence: CAWEGTDSVYGYTF. The CDR3 bases are TGTGCCTGGGAAGGGACAGACAGTGTCTATGGCTACACCTTC.

This clone was observed a handful of times. This sequence joins TRBV10-1 and TRBJ1-3; D unresolved. CDR3 length: 13 residues. Germline assignment: CDR1 WNHNN and CDR2 SYGVQD (reference sequence). V was cut by 4 bases and J by 1 base, with 5 bases left in between. The CDR3 region is CASSVGSGNTIYF. In DNA, the CDR3 is TGCGCCAGCAGTGTGGGATCTGGAAACACCATATATTTT.

This chain uses TRBV5-4 with TRBJ1-4; a possible D gene is TRBD1 (5 bases). V lost 0 bases and J 7 bases, leaving 13 bases between the germline ends. The germline CDR1 and CDR2 sequences are SGHNT and YYREEE (reference sequence). The CDR3 spans 15 residues. The chain's CDR3 is CASSLDIGGGEKLFF. The CDR3 DNA reads as TGTGCCAGCAGCTTGGATATTGGGGGGGGTGAAAAACTGTTTTTT.

In this sample, this clone turned up once. The CDR3 DNA follows: TGTGCCAGCAGTTACTCAGGGACACGCAATGAAAAACTGTTTTTT. Translating gives CASSYSGTRNEKLFF. The chain combines TRBV6-5 with TRBJ1-4; D might be TRBD1 (6 bases). V was trimmed by 0 bases and J by 5 bases, leaving 10 bases between them. CDR3 length: 15 amino acids. Germline CDR1 is MNHEY and CDR2 is SVGAGI.

The rearrangement joins TRBV27 to TRBJ1-6, with 7 positions matching TRBD1. Germline CDR1 reads MNHEY; CDR2 reads SMNVEV (reference sequence). The CDR3 runs to 18 residues. V was pared by 5 bases and J by 0 bases, with 10 bases of the junction left unmatched. DNA of the CDR3: TGTGCCAGCAGTACCTCAGGGGGGTTAAGCTCCTATAATTCACCCCTCCACTTT. This sequence encodes CASSTSGGLSSYNSPLHF.

This chain connects TRBV4-3 to TRBJ2-7, with 8 nucleotides matching TRBD1. J was trimmed by 4 bases and V by 0 bases; bases with no gene match: 8. This CDR3 is built from 16 residues. Germline CDR1 is LGHNA and CDR2 is YSLEER. CDR3 residues: CASSQDPRQGMYEQYF. Written as DNA, the CDR3 is TGCGCCAGCAGCCAAGATCCAAGACAGGGGATGTACGAGCAGTACTTC.

A few counts support this clone. The chain combines TRBV11-2 with TRBJ2-1; a weak D match, TRBD1 (5 bases). The CDR3 is 12 residues long. With 8 bases removed from V and 9 bases from J, the gap between germline ends came to 14 bases. Germline V gene sequence: CDR1 SGHAT, CDR2 FQNNGV. The CDR3 reads CASSRARSEQFF. The CDR3 coding sequence is TGTGCCAGCTCCAGGGCGAGAAGTGAGCAGTTCTTC.

The J gene is TRBJ1-2, the V gene TRBV12-5, with 7 bases lining up with TRBD1. Germline V gene lookup returns CDR1 LGHNT and CDR2 FRNRAP. J gave up 4 bases and V 2 bases, and 13 bases lay outside the gene matches. The CDR3 totals 17 residues. CDR3 loop: CASGLHNPKGARYGYTF. In DNA, the CDR3 is TGTGCTAGTGGTTTGCATAACCCCAAGGGGGCCCGCTATGGCTACACCTTC.

The V call is TRBV7-9, the J call TRBJ1-2; TRBD1 agrees at 11 bases. The CDR3 extends over 16 amino acids. CDR1 SEHNR and CDR2 FQNEAQ come from the germline V gene (reference sequence). J lost 4 bases, V lost 2 bases, and 6 bases had no gene match. DNA of the CDR3: TGTGCCAGCAGCTTAACAGGGACAGGGGGGCCCTATGGCTACACCTTC. Residues: CASSLTGTGGPYGYTF. Combining the CDR3 with reference TRBV7-9 and TRBJ1-2 gives the whole variable domain DTGVSQNPRHKITKRGQNVTFRCDPISEHNRLYWYRQTLGQGPEFLTYFQNEAQLEKSRLLSDRFSAERPKGSFSTLEIQRTEQGDSAMYLCASSLTGTGGPYGYTFGSGTRLTVV.

The chain combines TRBV29-1 with TRBJ2-1; 8 nucleotides match TRBD1. Germline CDR1 SQVTM, CDR2 ANQGSEA. The CDR3 totals 10 residues. CDR3 coding DNA: TGCTCAACAGGGGGCAATGAGCAGTTCTTC. Translation gives CSTGGNEQFF.

This clone was counted a single time. The gene calls are TRBV2 and TRBJ1-5; weak D call: TRBD1 (6 bases). The CDR3 is 15 amino acids. Trimming pared 6 bases from V and 1 base from J, leaving 13 bases between. Germline CDR1 and CDR2: SNHLY and FYNNEI. The CDR3 DNA is TGTGCCAGCAGCGCCAGGGGTCGGAGCAATCAGCCCCAGCATTTT. It is translated as CASSARGRSNQPQHF.

The chain recombines TRBV7-2 with TRBJ2-5, with D tentatively TRBD1 (6 bases). Trimming left V 5 bases short and J 0 bases short, with 10 bases between. This CDR3 region has 14 residues. Per germline, CDR1 SGHTA and CDR2 FQGNSA. The CDR3 DNA follows: TGTGCCAGCAGCCTCGGGACACACCAAGAGACCCAGTACTTC. Translated: CASSLGTHQETQYF.

V gene TRBV3-1 (or the pseudogene TRBV3-2) combines with J gene TRBJ1-2; D is uncertain. Trimming removed 2 bases from V and 2 bases from J, with 6 bases in between. The CDR3 length is 13 residues. Germline CDR1 is LGHDT and CDR2 is YNNKEL (reference sequence). The CDR3 spells CASSQRGNYGYTF. The CDR3, as DNA: TGTGCCAGCAGCCAACGTGGAAACTATGGCTACACCTTC.

The chain is built from TRBV19 and TRBJ2-6, with D tentatively TRBD2 (7 bases). This CDR3 comprises 17 residues. Germline V gene sequence: CDR1 LNHDA, CDR2 SQIVND (reference sequence). V was shortened by 6 bases and J by 0 bases, with 15 bases between the two germline ends. In DNA, the CDR3 is TGTGCCAGTAGGAAAGGCGGGGGCCCCTCTGGGGCCAACGTCCTGACTTTC. Translation gives CASRKGGGPSGANVLTF.

As DNA, the CDR3 is TGCGCCAGCAGCCCCACCGGGACACTTTACAATGAGCAGTTCTTC. It codes for CASSPTGTLYNEQFF. This chain joins TRBV4-3 and TRBJ2-1, with D possibly matching TRBD1 (6 bases). This CDR3 is 15 amino acids long. Germline V gene data show CDR1 as LGHNA and CDR2 as YSLEER. Trimming removed 4 bases from V and 4 bases from J, with 14 bases in between.

The V and J genes are TRBV5-6 and TRBJ2-5; maybe TRBD2 (6 bases). V was pared by 6 bases and J by 5 bases, with 26 bases between. CDR1 SGHDT and CDR2 YYEEEE come from the germline V gene. CDR3 length: 17 amino acids. CDR3: CASTQLERAPPKETQYF. In DNA, the CDR3 is TGTGCCAGCACCCAATTGGAGCGGGCGCCCCCCAAGGAGACCCAGTACTTC.

Remarks on this clone: The junction differs from germline at one of its ends, possibly a read error. The chain carries TRBV5-1 and TRBJ2-2; 10 nucleotides agree with TRBD1. Germline assignment: CDR1 SGHRS and CDR2 YFSETQ. CDR3 length: 16 residues. CDR3 nucleotide sequence: TGCGCCAGCAGCTTGGTGGACAGGGGGAACGCCGGGGAGCTGTTTTTT. Protein sequence: CASSLVDRGNAGELFF.

The chain combines TRBV7-2 with TRBJ1-5, with no clear D. CDR1 is SGHTA and CDR2 is FQGNSA in the germline V gene. Trimming took off 4 bases at V and 7 bases at J, with 11 bases between the two ends. This CDR3 region has 13 residues. DNA for the CDR3: TGTGCCAGCAGCTATTCTGCGGGACAGCCCCAGCATTTT. Translating gives CASSYSAGQPQHF.

The chain joins TRBV15 to TRBJ2-2; no definite D call. The germline gives CDR1 LNHNV, CDR2 YYDKDF (reference sequence). V shed 1 base and J shed 5 bases, with 8 bases lying between them. The CDR3 has 14 residues. CDR3 coding DNA: TGTGCCACCAGCAGAGGTGCCATGACCGGGGAGCTGTTTTTT. Amino acid sequence: CATSRGAMTGELFF. The whole variable domain, remainder taken from reference TRBV15 and TRBJ2-2, is DAMVIQNPRYQVTQFGKPVTLSCSQTLNHNVMYWYQQKSSQAPKLLFHYYDKDFNNEADTPDNFQSRRPNTSFCFLDIRSPGLGDTAMYLCATSRGAMTGELFFGEGSRLTVL.

The genes are TRBV4-2 and TRBJ2-6; a possible D gene is TRBD2 (5 bases). Germline loops: CDR1 LGHNA, CDR2 YNFKEQ. The CDR3 is made up of 17 amino acids. V was clipped by 7 bases and J by 3 bases, with 19 bases between them. The CDR3 DNA reads as TGTGCCAGCACGTCGGTTGTGCTCGGAGGTGGGGCCAACGTCCTGACTTTC. The encoded protein is CASTSVVLGGGANVLTF.

V gene TRBV28 combines with J gene TRBJ1-5; 7 bases fit TRBD1. V lost 5 bases, J lost 5 bases, and 6 bases stayed unmatched. Germline CDR1 reads MDHEN; CDR2 reads SYDVKM. The CDR3 length is 14 residues. CDR3 sequence: CASSPGDRYQPQHF. The CDR3 DNA reads as TGTGCCAGCAGTCCTGGGGACAGATATCAGCCCCAGCATTTT. Combining the CDR3 with reference TRBV28 and TRBJ1-5 gives the whole variable domain DVKVTQSSRYLVKRTGEKVFLECVQDMDHENMFWYRQDPGLGLRLIYFSYDVKMKEKGDIPEGYSVSREKKERFSLILESASTNQTSMYLCASSPGDRYQPQHFGDGTRLSIL.